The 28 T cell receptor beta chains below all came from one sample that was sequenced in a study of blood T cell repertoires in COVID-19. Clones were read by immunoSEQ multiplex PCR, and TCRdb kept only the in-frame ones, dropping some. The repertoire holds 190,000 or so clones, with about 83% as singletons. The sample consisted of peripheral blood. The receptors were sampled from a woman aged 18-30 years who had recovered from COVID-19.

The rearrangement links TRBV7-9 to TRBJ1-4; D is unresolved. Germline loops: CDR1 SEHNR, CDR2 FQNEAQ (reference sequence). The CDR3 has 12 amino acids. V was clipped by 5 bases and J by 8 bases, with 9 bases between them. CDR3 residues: CASSVGREKLFF. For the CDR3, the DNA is TGTGCCAGCAGCGTTGGTCGGGAAAAACTGTTTTTT.

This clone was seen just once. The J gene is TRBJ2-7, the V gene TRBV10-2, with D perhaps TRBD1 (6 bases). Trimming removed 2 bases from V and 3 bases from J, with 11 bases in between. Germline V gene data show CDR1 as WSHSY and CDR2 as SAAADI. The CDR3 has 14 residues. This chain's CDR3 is CASSEAGQSYEQYF. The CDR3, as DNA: TGCGCCAGCAGTGAGGCCGGACAGAGCTACGAGCAGTACTTC.

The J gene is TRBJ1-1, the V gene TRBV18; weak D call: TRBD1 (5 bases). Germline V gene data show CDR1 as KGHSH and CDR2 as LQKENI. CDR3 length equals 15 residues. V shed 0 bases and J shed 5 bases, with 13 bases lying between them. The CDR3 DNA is TGTGCCAGCTCACCACCGTTAGGGGAGGGGACTGAAGCTTTCTTT. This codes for CASSPPLGEGTEAFF. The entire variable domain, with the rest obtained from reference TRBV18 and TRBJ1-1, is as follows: NAGVMQNPRHLVRRRGQEARLRCSPMKGHSHVYWYRQLPEEGLKFMVYLQKENIIDESGMPKERFSAEFPKEGPSILRIQQVVRGDSAAYFCASSPPLGEGTEAFFGQGTRLTVV.

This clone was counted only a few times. This CDR3 reads CAISQDMNTGELFF. CDR3 DNA sequence: TGTGCCATCAGCCAGGACATGAACACCGGGGAGCTGTTTTTT. The chain carries TRBV10-3 and TRBJ2-2; possibly TRBD1 for D (5 bases). The V gene lost 6 bases and the J gene lost 1 base, with 9 bases spanning the gap. The CDR3 covers 14 residues. Per germline, CDR1 ENHRY and CDR2 SYGVKD.

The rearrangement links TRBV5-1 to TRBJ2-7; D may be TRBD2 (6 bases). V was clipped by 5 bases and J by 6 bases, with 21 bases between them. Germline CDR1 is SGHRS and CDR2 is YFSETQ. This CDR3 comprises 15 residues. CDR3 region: CASRLRERLVPEQYV. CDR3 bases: TGCGCCAGCAGGTTGAGGGAAAGACTAGTACCCGAGCAGTACGTC.

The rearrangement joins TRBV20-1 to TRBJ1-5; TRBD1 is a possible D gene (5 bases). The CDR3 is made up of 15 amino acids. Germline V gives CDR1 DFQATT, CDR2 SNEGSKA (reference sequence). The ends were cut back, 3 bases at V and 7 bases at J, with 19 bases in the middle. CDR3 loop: CSASFPDRFRQPQHF. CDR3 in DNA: TGCAGTGCTAGTTTCCCCGACAGATTTCGCCAGCCCCAGCATTTT.

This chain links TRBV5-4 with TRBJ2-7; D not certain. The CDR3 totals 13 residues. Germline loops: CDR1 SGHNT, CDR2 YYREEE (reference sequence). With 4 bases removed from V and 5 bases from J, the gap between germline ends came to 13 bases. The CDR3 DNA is TGTGCCAGCAGCCCTTCCAGATTCAACGAGCAGTACTTC. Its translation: CASSPSRFNEQYF. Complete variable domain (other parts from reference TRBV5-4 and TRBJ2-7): ETGVTQSPTHLIKTRGQQVTLRCSSQSGHNTVSWYQQALGQGPQFIFQYYREEENGRGNFPPRFSGLQFPNYSSELNVNALELDDSALYLCASSPSRFNEQYFGPGTRLTVT.

For the CDR3, the DNA is TGTGCCAGCAGTTTTACAAACGCAGAGACCCAGTACTTC. Its protein product is CASSFTNAETQYF. The chain is built from TRBV7-7 and TRBJ2-5; D remains unclear. The germline V gene encodes CDR1 SSHAT and CDR2 FNYEAQ (reference sequence). CDR3 length: 13 residues. With 6 bases removed from V and 4 bases from J, the gap between germline ends came to 12 bases.

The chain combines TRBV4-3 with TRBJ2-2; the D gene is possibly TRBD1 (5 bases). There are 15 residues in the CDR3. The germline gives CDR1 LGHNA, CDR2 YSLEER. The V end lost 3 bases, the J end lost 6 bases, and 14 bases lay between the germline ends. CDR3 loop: CASSHPDIPAGELFF. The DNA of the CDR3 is TGCGCCAGCAGCCATCCGGACATACCGGCCGGGGAGCTGTTTTTT.

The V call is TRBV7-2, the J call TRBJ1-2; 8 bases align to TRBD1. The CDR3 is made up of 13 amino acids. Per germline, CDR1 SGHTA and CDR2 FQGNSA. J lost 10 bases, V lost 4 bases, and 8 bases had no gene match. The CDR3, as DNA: TGTGCCAGCAGCTCGGACAGGGTGAAGGACTACACCTTC. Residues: CASSSDRVKDYTF.

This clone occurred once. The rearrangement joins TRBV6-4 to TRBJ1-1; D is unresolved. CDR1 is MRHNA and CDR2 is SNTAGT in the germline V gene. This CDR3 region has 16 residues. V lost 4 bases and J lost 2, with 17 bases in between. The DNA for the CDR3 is TGTGCCAGCAGTGCGCCCAGGAGGGTTGTTAACACTGAAGCTTTCTTT. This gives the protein CASSAPRRVVNTEAFF.

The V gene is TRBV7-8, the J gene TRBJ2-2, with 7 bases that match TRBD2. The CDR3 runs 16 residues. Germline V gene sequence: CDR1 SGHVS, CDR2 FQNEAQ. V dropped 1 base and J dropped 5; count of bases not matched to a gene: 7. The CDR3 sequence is CASSLGGLSWTGELFF. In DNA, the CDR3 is TGTGCCAGCAGCTTAGGGGGACTATCGTGGACCGGGGAGCTGTTTTTT. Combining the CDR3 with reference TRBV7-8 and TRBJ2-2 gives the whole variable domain GAGVSQSPRYKVAKRGQDVALRCDPISGHVSLFWYQQALGQGPEFLTYFQNEAQLDKSGLPSDRFFAERPEGSVSTLKIQRTQQEDSAVYLCASSLGGLSWTGELFFGEGSRLTVL.

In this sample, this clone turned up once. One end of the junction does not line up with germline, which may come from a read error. The CDR3 region is CASSLGLANAGELFF. CDR3 sequence (DNA): TGTGCCAGCAGCTTGGGACTAGCGAACGCCGGGGAGCTGTTTTTT. The chain has TRBV7-2 and TRBJ2-2, with 10 bases aligning to TRBD2. CDR3 length equals 15 residues. In germline, CDR1 is SGHTA, CDR2 FQGNSA.

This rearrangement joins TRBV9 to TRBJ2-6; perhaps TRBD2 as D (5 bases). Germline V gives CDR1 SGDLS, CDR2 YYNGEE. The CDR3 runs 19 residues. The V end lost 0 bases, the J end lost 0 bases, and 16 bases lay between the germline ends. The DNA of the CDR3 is TGTGCCAGCAGCGTAGCTCCTGCGGGCCTTTTCTCTGGGGCCAACGTCCTGACTTTC. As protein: CASSVAPAGLFSGANVLTF.

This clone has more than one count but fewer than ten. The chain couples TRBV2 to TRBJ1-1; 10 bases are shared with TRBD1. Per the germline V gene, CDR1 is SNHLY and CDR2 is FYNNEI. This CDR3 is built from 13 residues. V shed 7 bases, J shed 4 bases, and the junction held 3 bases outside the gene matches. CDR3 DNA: TGTGCCAGCATGAGGACAGGGGGCACTGAAGCTTTCTTT. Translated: CASMRTGGTEAFF.

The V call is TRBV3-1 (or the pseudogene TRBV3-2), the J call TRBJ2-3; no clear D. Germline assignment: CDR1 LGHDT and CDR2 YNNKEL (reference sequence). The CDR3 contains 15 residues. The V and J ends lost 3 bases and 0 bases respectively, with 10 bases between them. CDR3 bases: TGTGCCAGCAGCCATGGCGGAACTAGCACAGATACGCAGTATTTT. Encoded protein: CASSHGGTSTDTQYF.

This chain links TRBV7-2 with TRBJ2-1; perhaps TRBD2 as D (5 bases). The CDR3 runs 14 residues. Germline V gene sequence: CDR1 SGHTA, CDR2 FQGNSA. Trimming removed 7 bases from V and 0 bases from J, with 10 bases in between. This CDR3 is CASKAGYSYNEQFF. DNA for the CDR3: TGTGCCAGCAAGGCGGGTTACTCCTACAATGAGCAGTTCTTC.

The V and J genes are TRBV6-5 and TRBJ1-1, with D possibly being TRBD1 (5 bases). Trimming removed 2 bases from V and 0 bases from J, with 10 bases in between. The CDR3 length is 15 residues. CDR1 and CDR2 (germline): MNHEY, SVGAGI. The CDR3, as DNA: TGTGCCAGCAGTTACAGGGAGGGGATGAACACTGAAGCTTTCTTT. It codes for CASSYREGMNTEAFF.

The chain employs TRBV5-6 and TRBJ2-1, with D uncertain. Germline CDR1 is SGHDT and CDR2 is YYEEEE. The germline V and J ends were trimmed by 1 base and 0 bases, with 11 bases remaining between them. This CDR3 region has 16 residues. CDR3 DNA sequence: TGTGCCAGCAGCTTGCGACACTTGAGCTCCTACAATGAGCAGTTCTTC. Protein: CASSLRHLSSYNEQFF.

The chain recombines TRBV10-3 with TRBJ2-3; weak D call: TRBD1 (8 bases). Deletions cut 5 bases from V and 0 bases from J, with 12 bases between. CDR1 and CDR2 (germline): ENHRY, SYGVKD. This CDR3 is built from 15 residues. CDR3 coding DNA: TGTGCCATCAGTCAACAGGGGGGGAGCACAGATACGCAGTATTTT. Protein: CAISQQGGSTDTQYF.

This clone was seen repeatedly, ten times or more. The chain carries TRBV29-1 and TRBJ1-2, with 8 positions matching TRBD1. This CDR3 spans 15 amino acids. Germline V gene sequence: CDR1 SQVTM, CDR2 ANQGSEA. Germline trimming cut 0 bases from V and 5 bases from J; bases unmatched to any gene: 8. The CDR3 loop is CSVEDDRGKSYGYTF. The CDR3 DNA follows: TGCAGCGTTGAAGACGACAGGGGCAAATCGTATGGCTACACCTTC.

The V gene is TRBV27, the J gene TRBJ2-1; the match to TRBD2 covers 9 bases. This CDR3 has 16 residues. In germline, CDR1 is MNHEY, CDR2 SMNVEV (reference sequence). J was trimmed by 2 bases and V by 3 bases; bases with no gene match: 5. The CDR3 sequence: CASSFLAGDTYNEQFF. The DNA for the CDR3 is TGTGCCAGCAGTTTTTTAGCGGGAGACACCTACAATGAGCAGTTCTTC.

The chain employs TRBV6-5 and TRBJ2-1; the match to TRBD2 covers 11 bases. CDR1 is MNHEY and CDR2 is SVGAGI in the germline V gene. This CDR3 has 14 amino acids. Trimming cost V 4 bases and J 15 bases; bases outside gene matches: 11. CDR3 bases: TGTGCCAGCAGTTCCGGGACTAGCGGTCCGGCGCCGTTCTTC. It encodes CASSSGTSGPAPFF.

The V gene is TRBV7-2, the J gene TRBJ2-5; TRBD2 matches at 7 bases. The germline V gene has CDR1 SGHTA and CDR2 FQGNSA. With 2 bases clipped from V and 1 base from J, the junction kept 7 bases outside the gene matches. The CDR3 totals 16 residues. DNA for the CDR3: TGTGCCAGCAGCTTATTTGGGGGGGGGATCCAAGAGACCCAGTACTTC. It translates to CASSLFGGGIQETQYF.

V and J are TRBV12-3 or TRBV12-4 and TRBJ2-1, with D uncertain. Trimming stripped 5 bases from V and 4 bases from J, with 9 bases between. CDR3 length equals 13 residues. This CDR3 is CASSPSQYNEQFF. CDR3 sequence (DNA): TGTGCCAGCAGTCCTTCACAGTACAATGAGCAGTTCTTC.

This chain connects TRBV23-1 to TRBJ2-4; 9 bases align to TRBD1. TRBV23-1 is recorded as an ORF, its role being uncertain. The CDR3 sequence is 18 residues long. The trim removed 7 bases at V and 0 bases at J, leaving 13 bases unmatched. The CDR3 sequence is CASNFPGQGSKAKNIQYF. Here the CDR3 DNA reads TGCGCCAGCAACTTCCCGGGACAGGGCTCCAAAGCCAAAAACATTCAGTACTTC.

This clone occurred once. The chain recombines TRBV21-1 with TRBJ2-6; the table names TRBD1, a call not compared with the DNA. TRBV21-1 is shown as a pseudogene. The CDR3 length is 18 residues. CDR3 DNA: TGTGCCAGCAGCAAAAGGAGAGACAGGATCTACGGGGCCAACGTCCTGACTTTC. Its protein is CASSKRRDRIYGANVLTF.

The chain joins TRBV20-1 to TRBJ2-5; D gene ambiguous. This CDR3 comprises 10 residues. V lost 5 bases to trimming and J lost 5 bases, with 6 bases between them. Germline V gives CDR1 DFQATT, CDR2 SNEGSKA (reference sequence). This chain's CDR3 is CSAPAETQYF. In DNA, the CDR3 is TGCAGTGCTCCAGCGGAGACCCAGTACTTC.